The clone carrying this TCR beta chain was counted a few times. This entry is derived from a study of blood T cell repertoires in COVID-19. Study summary: There were acute and convalescent COVID-19 samples, and they came from the United States, Italy and Spain. Sources were T cells, B-cell-depleted T cells, or PBMCs; the material itself was cDNA or gDNA.

Germline CDR1 and CDR2: MGHDK and SYGVNS. This CDR3 region has 13 residues. The V and J ends lost 10 bases and 10 bases, in that order; junction bases with no gene match: 7. Methods used by the authors: Cell counts per sample came from amplifying reference gene primers. Profiling relied on immunoSEQ multiplex PCR, and the TCRdb table lists in-frame clones only, not all of them. V and J calls and clone size are given by that table; D and trimming were obtained from the DNA. The table records some 150,000 clones, about 77% of them present only once. The sample was peripheral blood. V is TRBV25-1 and J is TRBJ2-1; 13 positions agree with TRBD2. The sequence was obtained from a man between 60 and 75 years old with acute or convalescent COVID-19. The chain's CDR3 is CATLAGGDREQFF. Written as DNA, the CDR3 is TGTGCCACACTAGCGGGAGGGGATAGGGAGCAGTTCTTC. Using reference TRBV25-1 and TRBJ2-1 for the parts outside the CDR3, the full variable domain is EADIYQTPRYLVIGTGKKITLECSQTMGHDKMYWYQQDPGMELHLIHYSYGVNSTEKGDLSSESTVSRIRTEHFPLTLESARPSHTSQYLCATLAGGDREQFFGPGTRLTVL.